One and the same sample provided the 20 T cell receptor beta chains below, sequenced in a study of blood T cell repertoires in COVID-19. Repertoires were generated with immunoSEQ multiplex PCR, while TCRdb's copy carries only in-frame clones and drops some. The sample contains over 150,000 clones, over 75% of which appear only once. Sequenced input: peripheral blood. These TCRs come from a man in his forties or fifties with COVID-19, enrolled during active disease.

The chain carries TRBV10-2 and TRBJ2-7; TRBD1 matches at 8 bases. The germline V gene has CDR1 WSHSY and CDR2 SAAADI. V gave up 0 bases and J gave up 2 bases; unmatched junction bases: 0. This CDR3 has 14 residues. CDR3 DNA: TGCGCCAGCAGTGAGTCGGGACAGGCCTACGAGCAGTACTTC. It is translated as CASSESGQAYEQYF.

The CDR3 DNA is TGTGCCAGCAGTATATCCCCCAGCGGCACCGGGGAGCTGTTTTTT. Protein: CASSISPSGTGELFF. This chain uses TRBV6-5 with TRBJ2-2, with D maybe TRBD2 (5 bases). Germline CDR1 MNHEY, CDR2 SVGAGI. Trimming cost V 5 bases and J 4 bases, with 14 bases left between them. The CDR3 is made up of 15 amino acids.

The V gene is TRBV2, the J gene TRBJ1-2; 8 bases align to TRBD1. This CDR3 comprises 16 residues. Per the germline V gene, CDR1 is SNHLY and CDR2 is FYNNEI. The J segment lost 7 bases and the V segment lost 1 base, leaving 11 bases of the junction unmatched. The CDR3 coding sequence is TGTGCCAGCAGTGAAGGGGCTTGGCAGGGGGCGCGTGGCTACACCTTC. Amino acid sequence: CASSEGAWQGARGYTF.

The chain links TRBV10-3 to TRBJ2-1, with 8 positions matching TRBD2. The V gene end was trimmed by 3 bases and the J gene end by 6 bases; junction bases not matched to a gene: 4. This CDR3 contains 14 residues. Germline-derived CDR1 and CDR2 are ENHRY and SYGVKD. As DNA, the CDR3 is TGTGCCATCAGTGAAGGCGGGAGGTCCAATGAGCAGTTCTTC. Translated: CAISEGGRSNEQFF.

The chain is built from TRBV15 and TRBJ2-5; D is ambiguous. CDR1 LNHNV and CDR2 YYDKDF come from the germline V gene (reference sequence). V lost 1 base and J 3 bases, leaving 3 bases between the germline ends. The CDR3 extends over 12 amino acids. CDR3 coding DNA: TGTGCCACCAGCAGAGCAAAAGAGACCCAGTACTTC. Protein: CATSRAKETQYF. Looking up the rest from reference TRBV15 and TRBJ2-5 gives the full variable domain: DAMVIQNPRYQVTQFGKPVTLSCSQTLNHNVMYWYQQKSSQAPKLLFHYYDKDFNNEADTPDNFQSRRPNTSFCFLDIRSPGLGDTAMYLCATSRAKETQYFGPGTRLLVL.

The CDR3 bases are TGTGCCAGCAGTTCCACAGCTCAAAGGGGGGAAAAACTGTTTTTT. This sequence encodes CASSSTAQRGEKLFF. The chain uses TRBV28 and TRBJ1-4, with D possibly TRBD1 on 6 matching bases. CDR1 and CDR2 (germline): MDHEN, SYDVKM. Trimming stripped 4 bases from V and 8 bases from J, with 17 bases between. The CDR3 extends over 15 amino acids.

The CDR3 protein is CASRKPGLSEAFF. The CDR3 region has the DNA TGTGCCAGCAGAAAACCGGGGTTGTCTGAAGCTTTCTTT. The gene calls are TRBV28 and TRBJ1-1; D gene uncertain. The V gene lost 6 bases and the J gene lost 6 bases, with 14 bases spanning the gap. The CDR3 extends over 13 amino acids. The germline gives CDR1 MDHEN, CDR2 SYDVKM.

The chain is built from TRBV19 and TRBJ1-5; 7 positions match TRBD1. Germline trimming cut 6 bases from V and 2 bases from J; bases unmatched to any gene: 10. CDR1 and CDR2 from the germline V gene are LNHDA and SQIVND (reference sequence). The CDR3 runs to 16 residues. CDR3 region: CASRPGQVYGNQPQHF. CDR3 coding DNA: TGTGCCAGTAGACCCGGACAGGTGTATGGCAATCAGCCCCAGCATTTT.

This chain's CDR3 is CAISSGDLETQYF. In nucleotides, the CDR3 is TGTGCCATCAGTAGCGGGGACCTAGAGACCCAGTACTTC. The V and J genes are TRBV10-3 and TRBJ2-5, with 7 bases lining up with TRBD2. From germline, CDR1 is ENHRY and CDR2 SYGVKD. V lost 5 bases, J lost 4 bases, and 4 bases stayed unmatched. The CDR3 extends over 13 amino acids.

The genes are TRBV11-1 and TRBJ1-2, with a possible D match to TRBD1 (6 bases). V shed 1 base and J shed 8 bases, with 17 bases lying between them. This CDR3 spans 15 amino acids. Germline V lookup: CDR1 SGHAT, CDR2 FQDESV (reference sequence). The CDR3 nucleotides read TGTGCCAGCAGCTTAGAGTCCCCTACAGGGCGCGGCTACACCTTC. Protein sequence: CASSLESPTGRGYTF.

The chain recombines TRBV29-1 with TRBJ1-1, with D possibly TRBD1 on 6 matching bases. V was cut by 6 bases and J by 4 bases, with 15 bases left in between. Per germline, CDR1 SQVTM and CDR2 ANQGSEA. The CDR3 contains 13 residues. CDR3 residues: CSVNRDLGTEAFF. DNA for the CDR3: TGCAGCGTCAACAGGGATTTAGGCACTGAAGCTTTCTTT.

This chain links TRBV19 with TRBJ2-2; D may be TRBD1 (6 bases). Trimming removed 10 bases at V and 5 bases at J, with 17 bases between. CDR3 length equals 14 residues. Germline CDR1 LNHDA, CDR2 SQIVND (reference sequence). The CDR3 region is CATLLNRATGELFF. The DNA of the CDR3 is TGTGCCACCCTTTTGAACAGGGCGACCGGGGAGCTGTTTTTT.

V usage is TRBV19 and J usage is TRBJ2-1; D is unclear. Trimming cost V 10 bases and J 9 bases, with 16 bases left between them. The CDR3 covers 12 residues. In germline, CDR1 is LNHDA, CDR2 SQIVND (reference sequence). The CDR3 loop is CATTAYAGEQFF. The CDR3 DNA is TGTGCCACCACCGCCTATGCTGGTGAGCAGTTCTTC.

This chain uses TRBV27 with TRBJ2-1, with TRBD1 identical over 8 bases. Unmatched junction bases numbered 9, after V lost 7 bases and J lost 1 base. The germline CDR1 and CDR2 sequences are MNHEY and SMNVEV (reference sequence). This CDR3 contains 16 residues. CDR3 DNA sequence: TGTGCCAGCAAAACAGGGGGACTTGGTTCCTACAATGAGCAGTTCTTC. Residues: CASKTGGLGSYNEQFF.

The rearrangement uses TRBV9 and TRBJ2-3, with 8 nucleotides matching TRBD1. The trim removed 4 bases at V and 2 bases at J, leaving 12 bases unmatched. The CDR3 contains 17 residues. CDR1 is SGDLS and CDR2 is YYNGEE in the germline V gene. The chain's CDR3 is CASSPGVDRANTDTQYF. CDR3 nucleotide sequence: TGTGCCAGCAGCCCAGGGGTGGACAGGGCGAACACAGATACGCAGTATTTT.

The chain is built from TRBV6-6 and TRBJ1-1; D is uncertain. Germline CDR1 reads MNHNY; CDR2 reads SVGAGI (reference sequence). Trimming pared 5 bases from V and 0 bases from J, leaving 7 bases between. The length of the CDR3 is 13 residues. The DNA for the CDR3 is TGTGCCAGCAGTATACAGCTGAACACTGAAGCTTTCTTT. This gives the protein CASSIQLNTEAFF.

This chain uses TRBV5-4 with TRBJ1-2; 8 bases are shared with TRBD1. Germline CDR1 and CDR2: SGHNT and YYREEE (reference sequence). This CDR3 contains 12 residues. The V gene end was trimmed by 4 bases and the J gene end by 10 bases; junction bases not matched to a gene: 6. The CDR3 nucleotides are TGTGCCAGCAGCCGCGAGACAGGGGTCTACACCTTC. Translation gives CASSRETGVYTF.

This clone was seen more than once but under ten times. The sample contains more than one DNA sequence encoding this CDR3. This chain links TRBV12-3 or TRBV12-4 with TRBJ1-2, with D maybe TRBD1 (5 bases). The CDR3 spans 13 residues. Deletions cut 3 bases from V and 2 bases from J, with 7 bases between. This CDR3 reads CASSFAGNYGYTF. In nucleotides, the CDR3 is TGTGCCAGCAGTTTTGCAGGGAACTATGGCTACACCTTC.

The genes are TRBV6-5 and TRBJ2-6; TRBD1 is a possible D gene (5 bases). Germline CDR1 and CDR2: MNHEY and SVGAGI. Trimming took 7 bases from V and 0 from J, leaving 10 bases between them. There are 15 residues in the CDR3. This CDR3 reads CASMGPSSGANVLTF. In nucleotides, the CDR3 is TGTGCCAGCATGGGGCCCAGCTCTGGGGCCAACGTCCTGACTTTC.

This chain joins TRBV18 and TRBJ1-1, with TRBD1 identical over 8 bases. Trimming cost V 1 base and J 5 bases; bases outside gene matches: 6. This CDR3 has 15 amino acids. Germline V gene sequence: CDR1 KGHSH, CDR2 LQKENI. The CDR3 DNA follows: TGTGCCAGCTCACCACGGCAGGGGGCTGGAACTGAAGCTTTCTTT. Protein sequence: CASSPRQGAGTEAFF.